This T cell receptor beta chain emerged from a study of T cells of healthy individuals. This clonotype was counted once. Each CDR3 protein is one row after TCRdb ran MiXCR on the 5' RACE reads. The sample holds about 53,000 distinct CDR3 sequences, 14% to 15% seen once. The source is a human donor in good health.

The CDR3 DNA sequence: TGTGCCAGCAGCCAACTTTTCGGGGAGACCCAGTACTTC. It encodes CASSQLFGETQYF. The chain employs TRBV14 and TRBJ2-5; D unresolved. This CDR3 contains 13 residues. From germline, CDR1 is SGHDN and CDR2 FVKESK. V was trimmed by 2 bases and J by 5 bases, leaving 9 bases between them.